This TCR beta chain was sequenced for a study of technical replicates of blood from several donors. Assay used: immunoSEQ multiplex PCR; TCRdb lists only in-frame clones, some missing. The sample lists 50,000 to 80,000 clones; around nine tenths were seen once. The CDR3 totals 12 residues. Germline trimming cut 4 bases from V and 14 bases from J; bases unmatched to any gene: 11. Germline V CDR1 and CDR2: SGHRS, YFSETQ. Sequencing was performed on PBMCs. This receptor was identified in a human donor in good health. Some clones in this sample may be carry-over from other donors' samples. The J gene is TRBJ1-2, the V gene TRBV5-1; 7 nucleotides line up with TRBD1. CDR3 in DNA: TGCGCCAGCAGCCTTGACAGGGCCCAAAAAACCTTC. Translated: CASSLDRAQKTF. The variable domain in full, completed from reference TRBV5-1 and TRBJ1-2, reads KAGVTQTPRYLIKTRGQQVTLSCSPISGHRSVSWYQQTPGQGLQFLFEYFSETQRNKGNFPGRFSGRQFSNSRSEMNVSTLELGDSALYLCASSLDRAQKTFGSGTRLTVV.